These T cell receptor beta chains were read from a single sample in a study of radiation and T cells in renal cell carcinoma. Clones were sequenced by immunoSEQ multiplex PCR, and TCRdb holds only the in-frame ones, with some missing. The sample has 160,000 or so clones; roughly 86% are singletons. This sample comprised blood, obtained from a patient whose treatment included radiotherapy and nephrectomy. The receptors originated from a woman aged 45 to 65 with renal cell carcinoma. Both conserved end residues are part of each CDR3. D genes are given only for firm matches. Clone size is shown for a subset of rows, as once, few, many or a class of expanded clone.

CDR3nt: TGTGCCAGCAGCCTCGGGGGGCAAGCCACCGGGGAGCTGTTTTTT; CDR3aa: CASSLGGQATGELFF; j_gene: TRBJ2-2; v_gene: TRBV6-1; d_gene: NA; abundance: NA
CDR3nt: TGTGCCAGCAGCTCTGTATCCGGGACAGGGGCGATAAATGAAAAACTGTTTTTT; CDR3aa: CASSSVSGTGAINEKLFF; j_gene: TRBJ1-4; v_gene: TRBV7-9; d_gene: TRBD1; abundance: NA
CDR3nt: TGTGCCAGCAGTTACTTGGACAGTAGAGTCACTGAAGCTTTCTTT; CDR3aa: CASSYLDSRVTEAFF; j_gene: TRBJ1-1; v_gene: TRBV6-5; d_gene: NA; abundance: NA
CDR3nt: TGTGCCAGCAGTGAAACCCACCGGGAGGGGTTTGTTTCACCCCTCCACTTT; CDR3aa: CASSETHREGFVSPLHF; j_gene: TRBJ1-6; v_gene: TRBV25-1; d_gene: NA; abundance: NA
CDR3nt: TGTGCCATCAGTGAGGCTAAAGCGGGGGACCCAGATACGCAGTATTTT; CDR3aa: CAISEAKAGDPDTQYF; j_gene: TRBJ2-3; v_gene: TRBV10-3; d_gene: TRBD2; abundance: NA
CDR3nt: TGTGCCAGCAGTGAAACGGGAAATAGCAATCAGCCCCAGCATTTT; CDR3aa: CASSETGNSNQPQHF; j_gene: TRBJ1-5; v_gene: TRBV2; d_gene: NA; abundance: NA
CDR3nt: TGTGCCAGCAGTGAAGGGGTAGCCGGCACAGATACGCAGTATTTT; CDR3aa: CASSEGVAGTDTQYF; j_gene: TRBJ2-3; v_gene: TRBV2; d_gene: NA; abundance: once
CDR3nt: TGTGCCAGCAGTGAACCGGACAGCTATGGCTACACCTTC; CDR3aa: CASSEPDSYGYTF; j_gene: TRBJ1-2; v_gene: TRBV6-1; d_gene: NA; abundance: NA
CDR3nt: TGCGCCAGCAGCTTCGGAGCGGGAGGATCTGACGAGCAGTACTTC; CDR3aa: CASSFGAGGSDEQYF; j_gene: TRBJ2-7; v_gene: TRBV5-1; d_gene: TRBD2; abundance: NA
CDR3nt: TGTGCCACCAGCAGAGAGAACTATGGCTACACCTTC; CDR3aa: CATSRENYGYTF; j_gene: TRBJ1-2; v_gene: TRBV15; d_gene: NA; abundance: NA
CDR3nt: TGTGCCAGCAGCCAAGGGAGGGTCCTGGCGCATGAAAAACTGTTTTTT; CDR3aa: CASSQGRVLAHEKLFF; j_gene: TRBJ1-4; v_gene: TRBV4-2; d_gene: NA; abundance: once
CDR3nt: TGTGCCAGCTTTACCCAAACGGGGCTAATAAATTCACCCCTCCACTTT; CDR3aa: CASFTQTGLINSPLHF; j_gene: TRBJ1-6; v_gene: TRBV6-6; d_gene: NA; abundance: NA
CDR3nt: TGTGCCAGCAGCTTGGACACTTATAATTCACCCCTCCACTTT; CDR3aa: CASSLDTYNSPLHF; j_gene: TRBJ1-6; v_gene: TRBV7-9; d_gene: NA; abundance: NA
CDR3nt: TGTGCCAGCAGCGCCAACTGGAACACTGAAGCTTTCTTT; CDR3aa: CASSANWNTEAFF; j_gene: TRBJ1-1; v_gene: TRBV9; d_gene: NA; abundance: few
CDR3nt: TGTGCCAGCAGCCTCCCGACAGGTCCTCAAGAGACCCAGTACTTC; CDR3aa: CASSLPTGPQETQYF; j_gene: TRBJ2-5; v_gene: TRBV7-9; d_gene: NA; abundance: NA
CDR3nt: TGTGCCAGCAGTGATAGCTGGGGGGAGACCCAGTACTTC; CDR3aa: CASSDSWGETQYF; j_gene: TRBJ2-5; v_gene: TRBV2; d_gene: NA; abundance: NA
CDR3nt: TGTGCCAGCAGTTTAATTTCGAGGGCCCCACCGAACACTGAAGCTTTCTTT; CDR3aa: CASSLISRAPPNTEAFF; j_gene: TRBJ1-1; v_gene: TRBV7-2; d_gene: NA; abundance: once
CDR3nt: TGTGCCAGTAGTAGCGGGGTCTCCTACAATGAGCAGTTCTTC; CDR3aa: CASSSGVSYNEQFF; j_gene: TRBJ2-1; v_gene: TRBV19; d_gene: NA; abundance: NA
CDR3nt: TGTGCCAGCAGTTTAAATCCTTCCTCTGGAAACACCATATATTTT; CDR3aa: CASSLNPSSGNTIYF; j_gene: TRBJ1-3; v_gene: TRBV27; d_gene: NA; abundance: NA
CDR3nt: TGTGCCAGCTCTTGGGGACAGGGGGACGCAGATACGCAGTATTTT; CDR3aa: CASSWGQGDADTQYF; j_gene: TRBJ2-3; v_gene: TRBV18; d_gene: TRBD1; abundance: NA
CDR3nt: TGTGCCAGCAGCTTCCCCCTTGGACGTCAAGAGACCCAGTACTTC; CDR3aa: CASSFPLGRQETQYF; j_gene: TRBJ2-5; v_gene: TRBV7-2; d_gene: NA; abundance: NA
CDR3nt: TGTGCCAGCAGTTACTCGAGGGGCGGGGGAACCTACGAGCAGTACTTC; CDR3aa: CASSYSRGGGTYEQYF; j_gene: TRBJ2-7; v_gene: TRBV6-5; d_gene: TRBD2; abundance: NA
CDR3nt: TGTGCCAGTAGTATAGGAGCAGATTCACCCCTCCACTTT; CDR3aa: CASSIGADSPLHF; j_gene: TRBJ1-6; v_gene: TRBV19; d_gene: NA; abundance: NA
CDR3nt: TGCGCCAGCAGCTTGGAGAGAGAGACGAATGGCTACACCTTC; CDR3aa: CASSLERETNGYTF; j_gene: TRBJ1-2; v_gene: TRBV5-1; d_gene: NA; abundance: few
CDR3nt: TGTGCCAGCAGCCTTTCAAGCGGGGGTAACATTCAGTACTTC; CDR3aa: CASSLSSGGNIQYF; j_gene: TRBJ2-4; v_gene: TRBV4-2; d_gene: TRBD2; abundance: NA
CDR3nt: TGTGCCAGCAGCTTATTTGGCGGGGGCAGCTCCTACGAGCAGTACTTC; CDR3aa: CASSLFGGGSSYEQYF; j_gene: TRBJ2-7; v_gene: TRBV7-2; d_gene: NA; abundance: NA
CDR3nt: TGTGCCAGCAGCTTAATCCCCAAGGGCTACGAGCAGTACTTC; CDR3aa: CASSLIPKGYEQYF; j_gene: TRBJ2-7; v_gene: TRBV7-8; d_gene: NA; abundance: few
CDR3nt: TGTGCCAGTAGTATAGCCCCTAGCGGGGGAGACAATGAGCAGTTCTTC; CDR3aa: CASSIAPSGGDNEQFF; j_gene: TRBJ2-1; v_gene: TRBV19; d_gene: TRBD2; abundance: NA